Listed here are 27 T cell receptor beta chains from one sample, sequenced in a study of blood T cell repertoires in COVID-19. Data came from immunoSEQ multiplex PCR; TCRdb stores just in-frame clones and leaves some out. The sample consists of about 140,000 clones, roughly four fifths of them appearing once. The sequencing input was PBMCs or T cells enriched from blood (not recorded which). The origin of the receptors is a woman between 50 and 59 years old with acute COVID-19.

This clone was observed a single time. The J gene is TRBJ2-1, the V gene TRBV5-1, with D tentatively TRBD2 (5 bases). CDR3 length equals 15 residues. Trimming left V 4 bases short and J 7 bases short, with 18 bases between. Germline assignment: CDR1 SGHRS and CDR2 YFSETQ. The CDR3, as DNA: TGCGCCAGCAGCACCGATCGTTTGCAGCGGAATGAGCAGTTCTTC. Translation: CASSTDRLQRNEQFF.

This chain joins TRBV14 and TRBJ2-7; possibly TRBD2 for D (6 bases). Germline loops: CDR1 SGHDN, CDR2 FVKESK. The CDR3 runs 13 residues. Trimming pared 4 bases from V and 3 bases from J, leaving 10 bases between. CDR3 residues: CASSPSDSYEQYF. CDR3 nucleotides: TGTGCCAGCAGCCCTAGCGATAGCTACGAGCAGTACTTC.

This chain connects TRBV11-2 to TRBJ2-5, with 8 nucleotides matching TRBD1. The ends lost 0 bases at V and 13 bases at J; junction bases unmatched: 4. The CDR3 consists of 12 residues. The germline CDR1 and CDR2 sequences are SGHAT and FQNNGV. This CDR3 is CASSLEGQGAYF. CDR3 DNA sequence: TGTGCCAGCAGCTTAGAAGGGCAGGGGGCGTACTTC.

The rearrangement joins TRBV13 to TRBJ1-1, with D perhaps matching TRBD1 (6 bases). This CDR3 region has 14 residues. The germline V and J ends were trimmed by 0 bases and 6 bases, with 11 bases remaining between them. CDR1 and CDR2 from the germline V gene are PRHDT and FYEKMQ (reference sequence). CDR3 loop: CASSLGNRAPEAFF. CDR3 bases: TGTGCCAGCAGCTTAGGCAACAGGGCCCCTGAAGCTTTCTTT.

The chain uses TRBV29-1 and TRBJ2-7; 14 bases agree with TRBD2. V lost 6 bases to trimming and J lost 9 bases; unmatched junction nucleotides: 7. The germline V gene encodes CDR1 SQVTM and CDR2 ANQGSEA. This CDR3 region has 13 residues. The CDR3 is CSVGTSGGAGQYF. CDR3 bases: TGCAGCGTCGGGACTAGCGGGGGTGCGGGGCAGTACTTC.

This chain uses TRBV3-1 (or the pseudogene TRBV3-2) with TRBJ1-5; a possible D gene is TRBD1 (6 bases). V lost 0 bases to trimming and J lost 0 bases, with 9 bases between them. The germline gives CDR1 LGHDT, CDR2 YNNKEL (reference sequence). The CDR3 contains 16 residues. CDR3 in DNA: TGTGCCAGCAGCCAAGATAGCAGGGGTAGCAATCAGCCCCAGCATTTT. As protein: CASSQDSRGSNQPQHF.

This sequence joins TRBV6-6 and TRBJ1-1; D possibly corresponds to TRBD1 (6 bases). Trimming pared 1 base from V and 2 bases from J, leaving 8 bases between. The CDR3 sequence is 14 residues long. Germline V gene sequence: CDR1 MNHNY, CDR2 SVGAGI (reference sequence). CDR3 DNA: TGTGCCAGCAGTTACTGGGACATAAACACTGAAGCTTTCTTT. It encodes CASSYWDINTEAFF.

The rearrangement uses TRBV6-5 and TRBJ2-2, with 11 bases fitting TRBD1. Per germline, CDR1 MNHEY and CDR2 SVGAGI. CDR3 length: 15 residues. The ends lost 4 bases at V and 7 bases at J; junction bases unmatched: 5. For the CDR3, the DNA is TGTGCCAGCAGTTGGGGACAGGGGGGTTTCGGGGAGCTGTTTTTT. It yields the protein CASSWGQGGFGELFF.

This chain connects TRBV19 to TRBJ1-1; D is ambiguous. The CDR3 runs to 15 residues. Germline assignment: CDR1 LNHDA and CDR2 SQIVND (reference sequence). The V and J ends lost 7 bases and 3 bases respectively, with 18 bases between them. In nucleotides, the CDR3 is TGTGCCAGTACCAGCGGGAGAAGCGTTTACACTGAAGCTTTCTTT. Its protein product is CASTSGRSVYTEAFF.

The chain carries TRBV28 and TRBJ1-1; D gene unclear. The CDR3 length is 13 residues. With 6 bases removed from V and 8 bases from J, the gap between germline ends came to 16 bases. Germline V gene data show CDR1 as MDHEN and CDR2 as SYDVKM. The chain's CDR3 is CASSLTRAYEAFF. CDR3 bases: TGTGCCAGCAGCCTAACGCGGGCGTACGAAGCTTTCTTT.

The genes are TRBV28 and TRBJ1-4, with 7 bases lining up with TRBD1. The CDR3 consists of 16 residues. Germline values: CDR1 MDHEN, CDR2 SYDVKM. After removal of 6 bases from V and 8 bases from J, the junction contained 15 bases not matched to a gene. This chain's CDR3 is CASRPRQGRVGEKLFF. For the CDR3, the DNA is TGTGCCAGCAGACCGCGACAGGGAAGGGTTGGGGAAAAACTGTTTTTT.

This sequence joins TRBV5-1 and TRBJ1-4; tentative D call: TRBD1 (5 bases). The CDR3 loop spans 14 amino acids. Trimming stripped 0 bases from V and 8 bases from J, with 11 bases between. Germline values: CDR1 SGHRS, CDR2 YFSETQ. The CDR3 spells CASSLAAGDEKLFF. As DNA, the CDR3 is TGCGCCAGCAGCTTGGCCGCGGGGGACGAAAAACTGTTTTTT.

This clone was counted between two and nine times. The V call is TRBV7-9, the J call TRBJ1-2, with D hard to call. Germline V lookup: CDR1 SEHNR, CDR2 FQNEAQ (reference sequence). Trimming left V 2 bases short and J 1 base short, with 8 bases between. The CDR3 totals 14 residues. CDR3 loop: CASSLMADNYGYTF. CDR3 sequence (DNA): TGTGCCAGCAGCTTAATGGCAGATAACTATGGCTACACCTTC.

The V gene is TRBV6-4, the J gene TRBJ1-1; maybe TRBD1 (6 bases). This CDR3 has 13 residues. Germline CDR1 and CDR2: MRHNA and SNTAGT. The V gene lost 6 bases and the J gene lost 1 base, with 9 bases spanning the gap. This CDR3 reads CASRQTGNTEAFF. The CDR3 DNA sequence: TGTGCCAGCAGACAGACAGGGAACACTGAAGCTTTCTTT.

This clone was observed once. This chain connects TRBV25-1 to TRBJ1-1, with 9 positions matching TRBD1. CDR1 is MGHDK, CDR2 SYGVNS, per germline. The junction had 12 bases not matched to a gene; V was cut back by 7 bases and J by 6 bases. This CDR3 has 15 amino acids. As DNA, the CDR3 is TGTGCCAGCATCAAACCCGGGACAGGGTGGCCTGAAGCTTTCTTT. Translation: CASIKPGTGWPEAFF.

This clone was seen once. CDR3 loop: CASSPPAGGAEAFF. DNA for the CDR3: TGTGCCAGCAGTCCCCCGGCGGGGGGGGCTGAAGCTTTCTTT. This rearrangement joins TRBV6-2 or TRBV6-3 to TRBJ1-1, with D perhaps matching TRBD1 (5 bases). This CDR3 contains 14 residues. Trimming shortened V by 5 bases and J by 6 bases, and 16 bases separated the two germline ends. Per the germline V gene, CDR1 is MNHEY and CDR2 is SVGEGT.

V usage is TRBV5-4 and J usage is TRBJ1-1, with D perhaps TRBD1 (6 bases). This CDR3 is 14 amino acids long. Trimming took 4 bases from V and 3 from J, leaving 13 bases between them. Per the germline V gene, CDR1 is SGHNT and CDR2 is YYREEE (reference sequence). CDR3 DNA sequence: TGTGCCAGCAGCCTCGGACAGATTTACACTGAAGCTTTCTTT. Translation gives CASSLGQIYTEAFF.

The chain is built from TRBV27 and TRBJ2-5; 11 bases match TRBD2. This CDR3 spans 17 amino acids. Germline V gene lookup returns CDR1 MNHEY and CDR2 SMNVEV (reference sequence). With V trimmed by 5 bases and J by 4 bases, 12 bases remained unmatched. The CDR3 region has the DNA TGTGCCAGCAGTCCTTACCAGCAACTAGCGGGAGTAGAGACCCAGTACTTC. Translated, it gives CASSPYQQLAGVETQYF.

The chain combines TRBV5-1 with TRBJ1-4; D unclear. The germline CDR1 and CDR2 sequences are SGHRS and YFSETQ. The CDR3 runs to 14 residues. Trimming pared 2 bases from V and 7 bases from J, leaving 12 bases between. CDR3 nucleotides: TGCGCCAGCAGCTTTTCGGGGTTCGGTGAAAAACTGTTTTTT. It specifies CASSFSGFGEKLFF.

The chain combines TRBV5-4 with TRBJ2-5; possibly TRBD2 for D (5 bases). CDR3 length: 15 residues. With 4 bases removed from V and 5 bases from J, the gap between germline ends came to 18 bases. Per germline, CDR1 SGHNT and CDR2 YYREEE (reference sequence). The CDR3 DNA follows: TGTGCCAGCAGCGACGATGGAGGATTGAGGGAGACCCAGTACTTC. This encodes CASSDDGGLRETQYF.

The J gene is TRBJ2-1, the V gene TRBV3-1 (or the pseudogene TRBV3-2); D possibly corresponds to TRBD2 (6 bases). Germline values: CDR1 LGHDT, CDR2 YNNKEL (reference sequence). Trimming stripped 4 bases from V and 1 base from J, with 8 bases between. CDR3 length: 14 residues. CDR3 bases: TGTGCCAGCAGCCCAGGACTATCCTACAATGAGCAGTTCTTC. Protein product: CASSPGLSYNEQFF.

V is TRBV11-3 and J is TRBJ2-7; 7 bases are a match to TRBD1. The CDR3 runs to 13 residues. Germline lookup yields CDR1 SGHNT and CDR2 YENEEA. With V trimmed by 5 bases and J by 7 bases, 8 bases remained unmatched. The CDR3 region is CASSPGTAREQYF. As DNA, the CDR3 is TGTGCCAGCAGCCCCGGGACAGCTAGAGAGCAGTACTTC.

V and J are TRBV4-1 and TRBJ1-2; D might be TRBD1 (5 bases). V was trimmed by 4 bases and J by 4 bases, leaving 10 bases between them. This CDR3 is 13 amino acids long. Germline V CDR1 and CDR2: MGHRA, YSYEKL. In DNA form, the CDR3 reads TGCGCCAGCAGCCGATCGGACATCTATGGCTACACCTTC. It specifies CASSRSDIYGYTF.

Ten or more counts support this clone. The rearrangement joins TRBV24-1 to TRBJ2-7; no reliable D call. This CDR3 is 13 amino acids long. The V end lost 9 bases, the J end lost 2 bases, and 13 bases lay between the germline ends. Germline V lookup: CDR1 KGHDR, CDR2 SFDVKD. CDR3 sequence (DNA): TGTGCCACCGAAATTAGAAGTACCTACGAGCAGTACTTC. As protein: CATEIRSTYEQYF.

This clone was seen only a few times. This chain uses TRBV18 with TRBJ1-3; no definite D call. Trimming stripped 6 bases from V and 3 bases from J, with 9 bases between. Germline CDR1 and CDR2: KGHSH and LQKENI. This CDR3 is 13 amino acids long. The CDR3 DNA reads TGTGCCAGCTCGCCCCGTAGTGGAAACACCATATATTTT. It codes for CASSPRSGNTIYF.

The CDR3 region is CASSGTGVQGYTF. CDR3 in DNA: TGTGCCTCGTCCGGGACAGGGGTACAAGGCTACACCTTC. The V call is TRBV30, the J call TRBJ1-2; 10 bases agree with TRBD1. Germline CDR1 is GTSNPN and CDR2 is SVGIG (reference sequence). The CDR3 runs to 13 residues. The V segment lost 7 bases and the J segment 8 bases; nucleotides outside the gene matches: 10. The entire variable domain, with the rest obtained from reference TRBV30 and TRBJ1-2, is as follows: SQTIHQWPATLVQPVGSPLSLECTVEGTSNPNLYWYRQAAGRGLQLLFYSVGIGQISSEVPQNLSASRPQDRQFILSSKKLLLSDSGFYLCASSGTGVQGYTFGSGTRLTVV.

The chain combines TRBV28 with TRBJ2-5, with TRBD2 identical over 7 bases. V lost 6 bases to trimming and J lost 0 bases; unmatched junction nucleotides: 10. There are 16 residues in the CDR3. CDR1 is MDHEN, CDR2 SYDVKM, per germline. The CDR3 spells CASSPATSVYQETQYF. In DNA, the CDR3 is TGTGCCAGCAGCCCCGCAACTAGCGTCTACCAAGAGACCCAGTACTTC.